Sequencing of this TCR beta chain was carried out in a study of Ad26.COV2.S vaccination and SARS-CoV-2 variants. Across the whole study: Donor got 5x10^10 or 1x10^11 viral particles of Ad26.COV2.S.

V was clipped by 3 bases and J by 4 bases, with 12 bases between them. There are 15 residues in the CDR3. Germline V gene sequence: CDR1 SGHNT, CDR2 YENEEA. As for treatment: around 19 received Ad26.COV2.S at low or high dose, single or two shots; about 5 received placebo; per-sample allocation not given. Collection of samples fell on day 63 after the first vaccine or placebo injection. Vaccination employed an Ad26 vector expressing the Wuhan-strain SARS-CoV-2 spike. As concerns this clone: Its cognate antigen is unknown.

Findings and limits, study-wide: In vaccinated individuals, spike-specific CD8+ and CD4+ T cell responses reportedly displayed substantial breadth.

Sequencing used immunoSEQ multiplex PCR; TCRdb keeps in-frame clones, though not all of them. The data show over 400,000 clones, about 88% seen once. The chain uses TRBV11-3 and TRBJ2-2, with no clear D. This TCR came from a person between 18 and 59 years old who received the Ad26.COV2.S COVID-19 vaccine or a placebo. The material was peripheral blood, obtained in a trial of Ad26.COV2.S vaccine versus placebo. The chain's CDR3 is CASSFFRSGTGELFF. CDR3 sequence (DNA): TGTGCCAGCAGCTTCTTTCGGTCGGGCACCGGGGAGCTGTTTTTT.